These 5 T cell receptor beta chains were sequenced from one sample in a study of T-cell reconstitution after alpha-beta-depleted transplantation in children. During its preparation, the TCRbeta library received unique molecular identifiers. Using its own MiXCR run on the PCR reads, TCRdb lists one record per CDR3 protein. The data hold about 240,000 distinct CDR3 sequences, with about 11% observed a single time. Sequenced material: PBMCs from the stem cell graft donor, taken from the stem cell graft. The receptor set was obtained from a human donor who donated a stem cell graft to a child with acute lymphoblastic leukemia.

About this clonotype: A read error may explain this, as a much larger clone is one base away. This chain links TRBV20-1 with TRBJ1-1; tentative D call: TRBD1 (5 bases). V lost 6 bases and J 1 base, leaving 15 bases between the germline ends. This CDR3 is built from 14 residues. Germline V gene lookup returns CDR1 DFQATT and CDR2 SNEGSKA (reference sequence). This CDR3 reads CSAQGPKENTEAFF. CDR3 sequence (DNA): TGCAGTGCCCAGGGACCCAAAGAGAACACTGAAGCTTTCTTT.

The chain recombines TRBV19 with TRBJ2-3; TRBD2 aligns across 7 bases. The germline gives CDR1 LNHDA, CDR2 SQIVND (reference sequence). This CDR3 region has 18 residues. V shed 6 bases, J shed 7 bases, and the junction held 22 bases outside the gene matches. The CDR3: CASSMGTTRTPVSYTQYF. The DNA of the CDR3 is TGTGCCAGTAGCATGGGGACTACCCGAACGCCAGTATCCTATACGCAGTATTTT. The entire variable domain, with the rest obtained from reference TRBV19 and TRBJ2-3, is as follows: DGGITQSPKYLFRKEGQNVTLSCEQNLNHDAMYWYRQDPGQGLRLIYYSQIVNDFQKGDIAEGYSVSREKKESFPLTVTSAQKNPTAFYLCASSMGTTRTPVSYTQYFGPGTRLTVL.

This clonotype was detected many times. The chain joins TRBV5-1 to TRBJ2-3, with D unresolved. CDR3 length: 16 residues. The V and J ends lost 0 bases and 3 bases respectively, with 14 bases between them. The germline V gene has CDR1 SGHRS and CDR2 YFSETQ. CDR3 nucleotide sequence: TGCGCCAGCAGCTTGGATGGGGTCCCGAAGACAGATACGCAGTATTTT. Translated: CASSLDGVPKTDTQYF.

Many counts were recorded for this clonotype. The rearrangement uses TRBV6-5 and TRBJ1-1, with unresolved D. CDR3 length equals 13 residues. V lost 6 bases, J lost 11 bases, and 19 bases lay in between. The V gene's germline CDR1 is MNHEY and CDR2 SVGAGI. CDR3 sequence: CASSYLGSLQAFF. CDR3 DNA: TGTGCCAGCAGCTATCTTGGATCCCTCCAGGCTTTCTTT.

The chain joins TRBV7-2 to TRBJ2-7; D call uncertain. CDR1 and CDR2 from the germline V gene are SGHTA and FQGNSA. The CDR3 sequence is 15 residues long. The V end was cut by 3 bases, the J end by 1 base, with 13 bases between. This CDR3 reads CASSLSEGGSYEQYF. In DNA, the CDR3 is TGTGCCAGCAGCTTGAGCGAAGGTGGATCCTACGAGCAGTACTTC.